The 30 T cell receptor beta chains below come from one sample, sequenced in a study of response to subunit inactivated influenza vaccine. TCRdb re-called the RT-PCR reads with MiXCR, one entry per CDR3 protein. Among hundreds of thousands of distinct CDR3 sequences listed, about 15% were seen once. This specimen was PBMCs from blood, taken roughly 12 days after vaccination. Every receptor here comes from a man aged 45-60 years who received an inactivated influenza vaccine.

Only a few counts were recorded for this clonotype. The genes are TRBV20-1 and TRBJ2-1; 12 nucleotides align to TRBD2. Per the germline V gene, CDR1 is DFQATT and CDR2 is SNEGSKA (reference sequence). This CDR3 is built from 16 residues. The CDR3 region has the DNA TGCAGGAAGACTAGCGGGAGTTTTAAGTCCTACAATGAGCAGTTCTTC. It codes for CRKTSGSFKSYNEQFF.

This clonotype has more than one count but fewer than ten. This sequence joins TRBV11-2 and TRBJ2-5, with D perhaps assigned TRBD1 or TRBD2 (5 bases each). The CDR3 covers 15 residues. V lost 2 bases, J lost 5 bases, and 15 bases lay in between. Germline V gives CDR1 SGHAT, CDR2 FQNNGV. The CDR3, as DNA: TGTGCCAGCAGCTTATATTCCGGGGCTCGGGAGACCCAGTACTTC. It is translated as CASSLYSGARETQYF.

Ten or more counts support this clonotype. The chain employs TRBV12-3 or TRBV12-4 and TRBJ2-2, with D uncertain. V was shortened by 10 bases and J by 7 bases, with 10 bases between the two germline ends. The CDR3 runs to 11 residues. The CDR3 DNA follows: TGTGCCACCCAAGCGAACGGGGAGCTGTTTTTT. This sequence encodes CATQANGELFF.

This clonotype occurred a few times. The chain combines TRBV7-2 with TRBJ2-7, with TRBD1 matching over 9 bases. CDR1 is SGHTA and CDR2 is FQGNSA in the germline V gene. Germline trimming cut 5 bases from V and 6 bases from J; bases unmatched to any gene: 11. The CDR3 is 15 amino acids. CDR3 protein: CASSSSPGQGSEQYF. CDR3 DNA sequence: TGTGCCAGCAGCAGCTCCCCGGGACAGGGAAGCGAGCAGTACTTC.

This clonotype came up a few times. The chain uses TRBV11-2 and TRBJ2-5, with a weak D call TRBD2 (6 bases). The CDR3 totals 14 residues. Trimming left V 5 bases short and J 5 bases short, with 15 bases between. Per the germline V gene, CDR1 is SGHAT and CDR2 is FQNNGV. CDR3 in amino acids: CASSREKGRETQYF. As DNA, the CDR3 is TGTGCCAGCAGCCGCGAAAAAGGGAGGGAGACCCAGTACTTC.

The table lists this clonotype with a few counts. V and J are TRBV10-3 and TRBJ2-3; possibly TRBD2 for D (5 bases). CDR3 length: 15 residues. Trimming removed 6 bases from V and 8 bases from J, with 21 bases in between. Germline V CDR1 and CDR2: ENHRY, SYGVKD. The CDR3 spells CAIREGWESAATQYF. The CDR3 coding sequence is TGTGCCATCAGAGAAGGATGGGAGTCTGCGGCTACGCAGTATTTT.

This clonotype was counted only a few times. In nucleotides, the CDR3 is TGTGCCAGCAGCGCCACCGGGAGCTCCTACGAGCAGTACTTC. This sequence encodes CASSATGSSYEQYF. The chain recombines TRBV6-1 with TRBJ2-7; weak D call: TRBD2 (6 bases). Deletions cut 6 bases from V and 0 bases from J, with 12 bases between. The V gene's germline CDR1 is MNHNS and CDR2 SASEGT. The CDR3 is 14 amino acids.

In its sample, this clonotype was seen many times. The chain recombines TRBV5-5 with TRBJ1-1; D unclear. Trimming removed 1 base at V and 6 bases at J, with 7 bases between. The CDR3 sequence is 12 residues long. CDR1 is SGHKS, CDR2 YYEKEE, per germline (reference sequence). This CDR3 is CASSLRAAEAFF. CDR3 sequence (DNA): TGTGCCAGCAGCTTGAGGGCCGCTGAAGCTTTCTTT.

V and J are TRBV7-2 and TRBJ2-7; D may be TRBD1 (5 bases). The CDR3 loop spans 16 amino acids. Deletions cut 1 base from V and 0 bases from J, with 13 bases between. Germline-derived CDR1 and CDR2 are SGHTA and FQGNSA. CDR3 loop: CASSLGSQGFSYEQYF. In DNA, the CDR3 is TGTGCCAGCAGCTTAGGCTCCCAGGGCTTCTCCTACGAGCAGTACTTC.

This clonotype was seen repeatedly, ten times or more. V is TRBV5-5 and J is TRBJ1-2; TRBD1 might be the D (5 bases). The CDR3 is made up of 12 amino acids. The germline V gene has CDR1 SGHKS and CDR2 YYEKEE (reference sequence). V was clipped by 4 bases and J by 8 bases, with 12 bases between them. The DNA for the CDR3 is TGTGCCAGCAGCCCCTTTGGGGACGGCTACACCTTC. This gives the protein CASSPFGDGYTF.

This clonotype was seen more than once but under ten times. The V and J genes are TRBV7-3 and TRBJ2-2; D is undetermined. Germline CDR1 reads SGHTA; CDR2 reads FQGTGA. This CDR3 contains 14 residues. V gave up 5 bases and J gave up 6 bases, with 13 bases separating them. The CDR3 region has the DNA TGTGCCAGCAGCCAATTTCCCTTCTCCGGGGAGCTGTTTTTT. This gives the protein CASSQFPFSGELFF.

Ten or more counts support this clonotype. The rearrangement joins TRBV12-3 or TRBV12-4 to TRBJ2-1, with D perhaps matching TRBD2 (6 bases). This CDR3 contains 16 residues. The V end was cut by 2 bases, the J end by 5 bases, with 16 bases between. Here the CDR3 DNA reads TGTGCCAGCAGTTTAATATTAGGCGGGATAAACAATGAGCAGTTCTTC. Protein sequence: CASSLILGGINNEQFF.

This clonotype was detected ten times or more. The chain uses TRBV7-2 and TRBJ2-2, with 7 nucleotides matching TRBD1. The CDR3 totals 16 residues. Germline CDR1 reads SGHTA; CDR2 reads FQGNSA. V was pared by 3 bases and J by 4 bases, with 8 bases of the junction left unmatched. The CDR3 loop reads CASSLRGRGATGELFF. The CDR3 region has the DNA TGTGCCAGCAGCTTGAGGGGGCGCGGTGCCACCGGGGAGCTGTTTTTT.

V usage is TRBV12-3 or TRBV12-4 and J usage is TRBJ1-1; D remains ambiguous. V dropped 0 bases and J dropped 5 bases, with 7 bases sitting between them. The CDR3 is 13 residues long. CDR3 in amino acids: CASSLAVGTEAFF. As DNA, the CDR3 is TGTGCCAGCAGTTTAGCTGTAGGGACTGAAGCTTTCTTT.

The chain recombines TRBV5-1 with TRBJ2-2; D tentatively reads TRBD1 or TRBD2 (5 bases each). The V gene lost 4 bases and the J gene lost 3 bases, with 13 bases spanning the gap. This CDR3 region has 15 residues. Germline loops: CDR1 SGHRS, CDR2 YFSETQ. CDR3 sequence: CASSPEGRDTGELFF. The CDR3 DNA sequence: TGCGCCAGCAGCCCCGAGGGCAGGGACACCGGGGAGCTGTTTTTT.

V gene TRBV5-1 combines with J gene TRBJ2-7; 8 positions match TRBD1. The CDR3 extends over 14 amino acids. V dropped 0 bases and J dropped 5; count of bases not matched to a gene: 4. Germline-derived CDR1 and CDR2 are SGHRS and YFSETQ. The CDR3 reads CASSLAGGNHEQYF. Written as DNA, the CDR3 is TGCGCCAGCAGCTTGGCAGGGGGCAACCACGAGCAGTACTTC.

The chain uses TRBV10-3 and TRBJ1-4; D unclear. This CDR3 is 12 amino acids long. Trimming shortened V by 4 bases and J by 13 bases, and 13 bases separated the two germline ends. The germline CDR1 and CDR2 sequences are ENHRY and SYGVKD. The CDR3 sequence is CAISGADDGLFF. Written as DNA, the CDR3 is TGTGCCATCAGTGGGGCCGACGACGGACTGTTTTTT.

This clonotype was counted ten times or more. The rearrangement links TRBV2 to TRBJ2-5; a weak D match, TRBD1 (6 bases). The CDR3 runs to 14 residues. Germline V CDR1 and CDR2: SNHLY, FYNNEI. The V and J ends lost 4 bases and 1 base respectively, with 10 bases between them. The CDR3 is CASSVVGGQETQYF. CDR3 in DNA: TGTGCCAGCAGTGTCGTAGGGGGCCAAGAGACCCAGTACTTC. The full variable domain, in which reference TRBV2 and TRBJ2-5 provide the parts outside the CDR3, is EPEVTQTPSHQVTQMGQEVILRCVPISNHLYFYWYRQILGQKVEFLVSFYNNEISEKSEIFDDQFSVERPDGSNFTLKIRSTKLEDSAMYFCASSVVGGQETQYFGPGTRLLVL.

This clonotype has just a few counts. The chain couples TRBV28 to TRBJ1-2; D possibly corresponds to TRBD1 (6 bases). The CDR3 runs to 13 residues. The germline CDR1 and CDR2 sequences are MDHEN and SYDVKM. V was cut by 4 bases and J by 7 bases, with 13 bases left in between. The DNA of the CDR3 is TGTGCCAGCAGTTCTGGGGGGCGGGGTGGCTACACCTTC. This gives the protein CASSSGGRGGYTF.

The chain has TRBV20-1 and TRBJ1-2; 7 bases fit TRBD1. Germline CDR1 is DFQATT and CDR2 is SNEGSKA (reference sequence). This CDR3 has 11 amino acids. Losses at the gene ends were 5 bases for V and 8 bases for J; bases not matched to a gene: 5. The CDR3 spells CSAWDSHGYTF. The DNA of the CDR3 is TGCAGTGCTTGGGACAGCCACGGCTACACCTTC.

This clonotype was detected ten times or more. The genes are TRBV4-2 and TRBJ2-1; TRBD2 aligns across 10 bases. Germline V gives CDR1 LGHNA, CDR2 YNFKEQ. V lost 0 bases to trimming and J lost 9 bases; unmatched junction nucleotides: 5. CDR3 length: 15 residues. DNA of the CDR3: TGTGCCAGCAGCCAAGATCCTAGCGGGAGCTTTGAGCAGTTCTTC. It specifies CASSQDPSGSFEQFF.

This clonotype was picked up a small number of times. The chain employs TRBV5-1 and TRBJ2-3, with unresolved D. Germline loops: CDR1 SGHRS, CDR2 YFSETQ. There are 15 residues in the CDR3. Trimming shortened V by 0 bases and J by 0 bases, and 8 bases separated the two germline ends. The CDR3 DNA follows: TGCGCCAGCAGCTTGGACCTCTCTAGCACAGATACGCAGTATTTT. Encoded protein: CASSLDLSSTDTQYF.

The rearrangement uses TRBV5-1 and TRBJ2-7; TRBD2 agrees at 8 bases. This CDR3 comprises 17 residues. The germline V gene encodes CDR1 SGHRS and CDR2 YFSETQ. With V trimmed by 0 bases and J by 0 bases, 8 bases remained unmatched. Here the CDR3 DNA reads TGCGCCAGCAGCTTGGGTCTGGCTAGCGGGTTCTCCTACGAGCAGTACTTC. Protein sequence: CASSLGLASGFSYEQYF.

The table lists this clonotype with a few counts. The gene calls are TRBV18 and TRBJ1-2; tentative D call: TRBD1 (5 bases). CDR1 and CDR2 (germline): KGHSH, LQKENI. Trimming stripped 2 bases from V and 8 bases from J, with 18 bases between. The CDR3 length is 15 residues. CDR3 DNA: TGTGCCAGCTCACCAGGGACGGACCAACTATCGGGCTACACCTTC. Its translation is CASSPGTDQLSGYTF.

This chain joins TRBV27 and TRBJ2-1; tentatively, D is TRBD1 (5 bases). The germline CDR1 and CDR2 sequences are MNHEY and SMNVEV (reference sequence). There are 14 residues in the CDR3. The ends were cut back, 3 bases at V and 8 bases at J, with 14 bases in the middle. The DNA for the CDR3 is TGTGCCAGCAGTTTGGGCGGCAGGGTCGATGAGCAGTTCTTC. Residues: CASSLGGRVDEQFF.

Only a few counts were recorded for this clonotype. J is TRBJ1-5 and V is TRBV19, with 7 nucleotides matching TRBD1. The CDR3 length is 15 residues. Germline CDR1 reads LNHDA; CDR2 reads SQIVND (reference sequence). Germline trimming cut 4 bases from V and 3 bases from J; bases unmatched to any gene: 6. The chain's CDR3 is CASSTRDRVNQPQHF. The CDR3 DNA follows: TGTGCCAGTAGTACCCGGGACAGAGTCAATCAGCCCCAGCATTTT.

The rearrangement links TRBV5-4 to TRBJ2-1, with D perhaps assigned TRBD1 or TRBD2 (5 bases each). Germline loops: CDR1 SGHNT, CDR2 YYREEE (reference sequence). The CDR3 consists of 16 residues. V was shortened by 4 bases and J by 0 bases, with 14 bases between the two germline ends. In DNA form, the CDR3 reads TGTGCCAGCAGCGGCCGAGGGGAGTTCTCCTACAATGAGCAGTTCTTC. The encoded protein is CASSGRGEFSYNEQFF.

This clonotype turned up a few times. This chain's CDR3 is CSAAGTSGRHFYEQYF. CDR3 nucleotides: TGCAGTGCGGCCGGGACTAGCGGGAGGCACTTCTACGAGCAGTACTTC. This rearrangement joins TRBV20-1 to TRBJ2-7; TRBD2 matches at 15 bases. V gave up 6 bases and J gave up 3 bases; unmatched junction bases: 9. The CDR3 contains 16 residues. The germline V gene has CDR1 DFQATT and CDR2 SNEGSKA (reference sequence).

This clonotype was seen at least ten times. This chain connects TRBV27 to TRBJ2-2; 14 bases align to TRBD2. The trim removed 5 bases at V and 1 base at J, leaving 3 bases unmatched. Per germline, CDR1 MNHEY and CDR2 SMNVEV (reference sequence). The CDR3 consists of 17 residues. In nucleotides, the CDR3 is TGTGCCAGCAGTAGGGGACTAGCGGGAGTGAACACCGGGGAGCTGTTTTTT. Amino acids: CASSRGLAGVNTGELFF.

The sample holds a few counts of this clonotype. The gene calls are TRBV11-2 and TRBJ1-2; D is uncertain. Germline V lookup: CDR1 SGHAT, CDR2 FQNNGV. V was cut by 1 base and J by 4 bases, with 13 bases left in between. CDR3 length equals 15 residues. In nucleotides, the CDR3 is TGTGCCAGCAGCTTAGGTTCCAGGAGTTTCTATGGCTACACCTTC. The encoded protein is CASSLGSRSFYGYTF.